This T cell receptor (beta chain) was sequenced in a study of Graves' ophthalmopathy and Graves' hyperthyroidism. Unmatched junction bases numbered 3, after V lost 3 bases and J lost 2 bases. Per the germline V gene, CDR1 is DFQATT and CDR2 is SNEGSKA (reference sequence). This CDR3 spans 14 amino acids. This clonotype has a count of ten or more. Transcripts of RNA were the source for amplifying TCR beta CDR3 regions. First-round RT-PCR with HTBI primers preceded a second-round multiplex PCR. MiXCR, applied by TCRdb to the multiplex PCR reads, yields one record per CDR3 protein. The sample consists of fewer than 600,000 distinct CDR3 sequences, approximately 15% of them appearing once.

The receptor's source is a woman in her twenties or thirties with Graves' ophthalmopathy. The sample was blood. The V gene is TRBV20-1, the J gene TRBJ2-5, with 10 bases matching TRBD2. Here the CDR3 reads CSAREREGQETQYF. In nucleotides, the CDR3 is TGCAGTGCTAGGGAGCGGGAGGGGCAAGAGACCCAGTACTTC.